The clone carrying this T cell receptor beta chain was counted only a few times. Its target is not known. Trimming took off 2 bases at V and 8 bases at J, with 16 bases between the two ends. The CDR3 contains 15 residues. Germline V gene lookup returns CDR1 SEHNR and CDR2 FQNEAQ (reference sequence). Time point noted: pre-sensitization, week 0. This sample's treatment: therapeutic diphenylcyclopropenone sensitization with weekly scalp DPC. RNA extraction used unfractionated whole blood as the source of total RNA. The data were taken from a study of human T cells and chemical hapten exposure. Notes on the study in general: There was a positive correlation between PT1 expanded TCR counts and patch test score.

The library labeled individual cDNA molecules by adding unique molecular identifiers to them. Each CDR3 protein gets one entry after TCRdb re-called the RACE reads with MiXCR. The sample records about 250,000 distinct CDR3 sequences, around 7.7% being singletons. This chain joins TRBV7-9 and TRBJ2-1, with D perhaps TRBD1 (5 bases). The source is a man between 18 and 35 years old with alopecia areata. Some clones in this sample may be carry-over from other donors' samples. Material: whole blood, obtained in connection with sensitization to the hapten diphenylcyclopropenone (DPC). The CDR3 loop is CASSLYPSGSDEQFF. DNA for the CDR3: TGTGCCAGCAGCTTATATCCCTCAGGGTCGGATGAGCAGTTCTTC. Filled out from reference TRBV7-9 and TRBJ2-1, the complete variable domain reads DTGVSQNPRHKITKRGQNVTFRCDPISEHNRLYWYRQTLGQGPEFLTYFQNEAQLEKSRLLSDRFSAERPKGSFSTLEIQRTEQGDSAMYLCASSLYPSGSDEQFFGPGTRLTVL.